The rows below give T cell receptor beta chains drawn from one sample of a study of T-cell memory formation after mild COVID-19. TCRdb independently ran MiXCR on the 5' RACE reads; one entry per CDR3 protein. The sample shows 400,000 to 500,000 distinct CDR3 sequences, about a sixth of them seen only once. Source material: PBMCs or a T cell subset sorted from them (not recorded which). All receptors come from a man aged 18 to 29 who had mild COVID-19 (a few samples of this study predate the infection). Cell type and time point are not known. The CDR3 runs from the conserved cysteine through the conserved F or W. Fields, in order: D gene, J gene, clone size, V gene, CDR3 DNA, CDR3 protein. D genes are given only for firm matches. Size tells how often a clone was seen (once, few, many) or the class of an expanded clone, and some rows leave it out.

>TRBD1|TRBJ1-2|few|TRBV4-1
TGCGCCAGCAGCCAAGAAGTCGGGACAGAGAACTATGGCTACACCTTC
CASSQEVGTENYGYTF
>TRBD2|TRBJ2-3|NA|TRBV27
TGTGCCAGCAGTTTAGTGAGCGGGGGGGGCACAGATACGCAGTATTTT
CASSLVSGGGTDTQYF
>TRBD1|TRBJ1-1|NA|TRBV18
TGTGCCAGCTCCCCTGGGACAGGGGCCAGCGCTGAAGCTTTCTTT
CASSPGTGASAEAFF
>NA|TRBJ2-2|few|TRBV7-2
TGTGCCAGCAGCACCCGACAGGGAGGGACTCTGGAGCTGTTTTTT
CASSTRQGGTLELFF
>NA|TRBJ1-3|NA|TRBV3-1
TGTGCCAGCAGGAAGGACAGCTTCGGAAACACCATATATTTT
CASRKDSFGNTIYF
>NA|TRBJ1-4|NA|TRBV12-3/TRBV12-4
TGTGCCAGCAGCCAGGGGAGCGGTGAAAAACTGTTTTTT
CASSQGSGEKLFF
>TRBD2|TRBJ2-3|many|TRBV29-1
TGCAGCGTCATGACTAGCGGGGGCACAGATACGCAGTATTTT
CSVMTSGGTDTQYF
>TRBD1|TRBJ1-1|few|TRBV5-1
TGCGCCAGCAGCTTGGGGTGGGGACAGGGGGCGGTTGAAGCTTTCTTT
CASSLGWGQGAVEAFF
>NA|TRBJ2-1|few|TRBV6-1
TGTGCCAGCAGTGAAGCCGCGGTCTTAATTCCCAATGAGCAGTTCTTC
CASSEAAVLIPNEQFF
>NA|TRBJ2-7|few|TRBV21-1
TGTGCCAGCACCGAACCGAGAAAGAGCTCCTACGAGCAGTACTTC
CASTEPRKSSYEQYF
>NA|TRBJ2-5|NA|TRBV20-1
TGCAGTGCTAGAGTCGCCAGCCAAGAGACCCAGTACTTC
CSARVASQETQYF
>NA|TRBJ1-1|NA|TRBV28
TGTGCCAGCAGTCCCTCCGGGCAGCAGGCTGAAGCTTTCTTT
CASSPSGQQAEAFF
>TRBD1|TRBJ2-5|NA|TRBV20-1
TGCAGTGCTTCTACAGGGGGCGAGGAGACCCATTACTTC
CSASTGGEETHYF
>NA|TRBJ2-5|few|TRBV9
TGTGCCAGCAGCAAAAATGTCGAGGGGCAAGAGACCCAGTACTTC
CASSKNVEGQETQYF
>NA|TRBJ2-2|NA|TRBV20-1
TGCAGTTCTAAGACATCAGGGCCCGGGGAGCTGTTTTTT
CSSKTSGPGELFF
>NA|TRBJ1-6|NA|TRBV6-2/TRBV6-3
TGTGCCAGCAGTCAAGGACGGACCCATTCACCCCTCCACTTT
CASSQGRTHSPLHF
>NA|TRBJ2-3|NA|TRBV20-1
TGCAGTGCTAGTTCTCCTCGGGATCGCACAGATACGCAGTATTTT
CSASSPRDRTDTQYF
>NA|TRBJ1-5|medium-sized|TRBV7-9
TGTGCCAGCAGCCGTTACGAGGGCGGTTATAGCAATCAGCCCCAGCATTTT
CASSRYEGGYSNQPQHF
>NA|TRBJ2-2|NA|TRBV4-1
TGCGCCAGCAGCCAAGAGTTGGTGGGATATGGGAACACCGGGGAGCTGTTTTTT
CASSQELVGYGNTGELFF
>NA|TRBJ1-5|few|TRBV9
TGTGCCAGCAGCGAGGACGGTCTTAGCAATCAGCCCCAGCATTTT
CASSEDGLSNQPQHF
>NA|TRBJ1-1|few|TRBV5-4
TGTGCCAGCAGCTTGGACAGCACTGAAGCTTTCTTT
CASSLDSTEAFF
>NA|TRBJ1-6|NA|TRBV12-3/TRBV12-4
TGTGCCAGCAGTTGGGGGGACCGGCTCCACTTT
CASSWGDRLHF
>NA|TRBJ2-6|NA|TRBV28
TGTGCCAGCAGGCAGGGTGCTGGGGCCAACGTCCTGACTTTC
CASRQGAGANVLTF
>TRBD2|TRBJ2-3|few|TRBV12-3/TRBV12-4
TGTGCCAGCAGGTTAACGGGAGGGTCAGATACGCAGTATTTT
CASRLTGGSDTQYF
>TRBD2|TRBJ2-2|NA|TRBV28
TGTGCCAGCAGGCTAGCGGACACCGGGGAGCTGTTTTTT
CASRLADTGELFF
>NA|TRBJ2-2|many|TRBV7-9
TGTGCCAGCAGCCCGATGGCAGGGATCACCGGGGAGCTGTTTTTT
CASSPMAGITGELFF
>TRBD1|TRBJ1-6|once|TRBV6-5
TGTGCCAGTTCGACAGGGAGCAATTCACCCCTCCACTTT
CASSTGSNSPLHF
>NA|TRBJ2-5|NA|TRBV29-1
TGCTCGGGCAGGGGTAACGAAGAGACCCAGTACTTC
CSGRGNEETQYF
>NA|TRBJ1-1|many|TRBV20-1
TGCAGTGCCTTGGGGCTTCTGAACACTGAAGCTTTCTTT
CSALGLLNTEAFF
>NA|TRBJ2-1|NA|TRBV2
TGTGCCAGCAACGGGGACTACAATGAGCAGTTCTTC
CASNGDYNEQFF
>TRBD1|TRBJ2-7|many|TRBV7-9
TGTGCCAGCAGCCTGACAGGGATCCACGAGCAGTACTTC
CASSLTGIHEQYF
>NA|TRBJ2-5|few|TRBV9
TGTGCCAGCAGCCCTCATCTGACTACAGAGACCCAGTACTTC
CASSPHLTTETQYF
>NA|TRBJ1-5|few|TRBV7-9
TGTGCCAGCAGCTCATGGGATCAGCCCCAGCATTTT
CASSSWDQPQHF
>TRBD1|TRBJ1-5|few|TRBV7-2
TGTGCCAGCAGCGGACGGGGGACAGGGGGCACTCGCAATCAGCCCCAGCATTTT
CASSGRGTGGTRNQPQHF
>NA|TRBJ2-7|few|TRBV7-6
TGTGCCAGCAGCTTTGAACCCCGAGGCAAGCAGTACTTC
CASSFEPRGKQYF
>NA|TRBJ1-5|few|TRBV18
TGTGCCAGCTCACCACAAAAATCGGGGAGCCTAAATAGCAATCAGCCCCAGCATTTT
CASSPQKSGSLNSNQPQHF
>TRBD1|TRBJ1-1|NA|TRBV7-9
TGTGCCAGCAGCTCAGGTCGGGCAGGGGGTATGAACACTGAAGCTTTCTTT
CASSSGRAGGMNTEAFF
>NA|TRBJ2-3|NA|TRBV7-8
TGTGCCAGCAGCCGATCTAACAGGGCCACCACAGATACGCAGTATTTT
CASSRSNRATTDTQYF
>NA|TRBJ2-5|NA|TRBV3-1
TGTGCCAGCAGCCAAGACCAGGGCTGGGAGACCCAGTACTTC
CASSQDQGWETQYF
>NA|TRBJ1-6|NA|TRBV7-2
TGTGCCAGCAGCCCCGGGGGGGGCGCCTATAATTCACCCCTCCACTTT
CASSPGGGAYNSPLHF
>NA|TRBJ2-3|NA|TRBV12-3/TRBV12-4
TGTGCCCGGGGTTGCACAGATACGCAGTATTTT
CARGCTDTQYF
>NA|TRBJ2-3|NA|TRBV4-2
TGTGCCAGCAGCCAAGACGAGCCGTGGGGCACAGATACGCAGTATTTT
CASSQDEPWGTDTQYF
>NA|TRBJ1-2|NA|TRBV7-8
TGTGCCAGCAGCACAGCGTGGCTCGCGCATGGCTACACCTTC
CASSTAWLAHGYTF
>NA|TRBJ1-1|NA|TRBV6-5
TGTGCCAGCAGTTACTCACCCGAAGGGCCTGAAGCTTTCTTT
CASSYSPEGPEAFF
>NA|TRBJ2-3|NA|TRBV20-1
TGCAGTGCTAGGAGGCAGGCCACCATCACAGATACGCAGTATTTT
CSARRQATITDTQYF
>NA|TRBJ1-2|many|TRBV4-2
TGTGCCAGCAGCCAAGATTATCGGGCTTTAGCTAACTATGGCTACACCTTC
CASSQDYRALANYGYTF
>NA|TRBJ1-2|NA|TRBV24-1
TGTGCCACCAGTGACCCGGGCCCCGCGGGAGGCTACACCTTC
CATSDPGPAGGYTF
>TRBD1|TRBJ2-2|NA|TRBV7-3
TGTGCCAGCAGCCAAGGGACAGGGGATGCCACCGGGGAGCTGTTTTTT
CASSQGTGDATGELFF
>NA|TRBJ2-6|many|TRBV6-5
TGTGCCAGCAGTTACTCGGGGGGTTCTGGGGCCAACGTCCTGACTTTC
CASSYSGGSGANVLTF
>TRBD1|TRBJ1-1|NA|TRBV20-1
TGCAGTGCTAGTCCGGGACAGTCGGACACTGAAGCTTTCTTT
CSASPGQSDTEAFF
>NA|TRBJ1-6|once|TRBV15
TGTGCCACCCAAGGGTCACGTAATTCACCCCTCCACTTT
CATQGSRNSPLHF
>NA|TRBJ2-4|NA|TRBV6-5
TGTGCCAGCAGTTACTCGAGATCCCAAGCCAAAAACATTCAGTACTTC
CASSYSRSQAKNIQYF
>TRBD2|TRBJ2-1|many|TRBV9
TGTGCCAGCAGCCCTCGACTAGCGAGAAGCTCCTACAATGAGCAGTTCTTC
CASSPRLARSSYNEQFF
>NA|TRBJ2-2|NA|TRBV4-3
TGCGCCAGCAGCCCAAGTCTGGGTGCCGGGGAGCTGTTTTTT
CASSPSLGAGELFF
>TRBD1|TRBJ1-1|few|TRBV11-2
TGTGCCAGCAGCGTGGACAGGCTGAGCGCTGAAGCTTTCTTT
CASSVDRLSAEAFF
>TRBD1|TRBJ1-1|few|TRBV7-2
TGTGCCAGCAGCCCAGGGGGCGCGAACACTGAAGCTTTCTTT
CASSPGGANTEAFF
>TRBD1|TRBJ1-1|few|TRBV7-6
TGTGCCAGCAGCCCCGGACAGGCAAGCTTGAACACTGAAGCTTTCTTT
CASSPGQASLNTEAFF
>NA|TRBJ1-2|NA|TRBV5-1
TGCGCCAGCAGCGAGATTGGGACGGCATCGGGCTACACCTTC
CASSEIGTASGYTF
>NA|TRBJ1-2|few|TRBV12-3/TRBV12-4
TGTGCCATCCACGCCTGGGGCTCCTATGGCTACACCTTC
CAIHAWGSYGYTF